This note documents a single T cell receptor (beta chain) sequence. What it recognizes is unknown. Molecules of cDNA were individually given unique molecular identifiers that were attached to them. One entry per CDR3 protein results from TCRdb running MiXCR on the 5' RACE reads. The sample carries about 58,000 distinct CDR3 sequences, 7.7% recorded once. This record belongs to a study of early T cells in non-severe SARS-CoV-2 infection. Turning to the study itself: Unsorted whole blood bulk RNA was sequenced, with unpaired chains. General study results and limits: VDJdb-based annotation leaned toward anti-spike CD8 responses and missed private and CD4 specificities.

Trimming at V came to 4 bases and at J to 5 bases, leaving 5 bases not matched to a gene. Germline CDR1 is SQVTM and CDR2 is ANQGSEA. This CDR3 contains 14 residues. Sample: whole blood. The J gene is TRBJ2-1, the V gene TRBV29-1, with 10 nucleotides matching TRBD2. This TCR was sampled from an adult who was a healthcare worker with PCR-confirmed SARS-CoV-2 infection or an uninfected control (not recorded which). CDR3 sequence (DNA): TGCAGCGTTGCCCCCCTAGCGGGAGACAATGAGCAGTTCTTC. Translation: CSVAPLAGDNEQFF.